This T cell receptor beta chain was recovered during a study of blood T cell repertoires in COVID-19. Germline CDR1 and CDR2: SQVTM and ANQGSEA. Trimming shortened V by 4 bases and J by 5 bases, and 14 bases separated the two germline ends. There are 13 residues in the CDR3. Assay used: immunoSEQ multiplex PCR; TCRdb lists only in-frame clones, some missing. This table has approximately 500,000 clones, 88% appearing once. Sequencing was performed on PBMCs or T cells enriched from blood (not recorded which). This chain joins TRBV29-1 and TRBJ1-1; no clear D gene. The origin of this receptor is a middle-aged woman who had recovered from COVID-19. The CDR3 sequence is CSVVSAERTEAFF. In nucleotides, the CDR3 is TGCAGCGTTGTTAGCGCAGAGCGTACTGAAGCTTTCTTT.